The 16 T cell receptor beta chains reported below all come from one sample, sequenced in a study of cytomegalovirus exposure and HLA in healthy donors. A multiplex PCR was run with 60 Vbeta primers and 13 Jbeta primers. Data came from immunoSEQ multiplex PCR; TCRdb stores just in-frame clones and leaves some out. The sample shows about 170,000 clones, just over 75% of them seen only once. Sequenced: PBMCs. Receptors were obtained from a woman in her twenties or thirties in good health and CMV-seropositive.

The chain has TRBV4-2 and TRBJ2-1, with TRBD2 matching over 11 bases. With 0 bases clipped from V and 8 bases from J, the junction kept 9 bases outside the gene matches. The CDR3 totals 17 residues. The germline V gene has CDR1 LGHNA and CDR2 YNFKEQ. Written as DNA, the CDR3 is TGTGCCAGCAGCCAAGAGCTAGCGGGAGGTGGAGTCGATGAGCAGTTCTTC. Amino acid sequence: CASSQELAGGGVDEQFF.

This clone was picked up a small number of times. This chain links TRBV28 with TRBJ1-4; tentatively, D is TRBD1 (5 bases). The CDR3 consists of 12 residues. Germline V lookup: CDR1 MDHEN, CDR2 SYDVKM. Trimming removed 3 bases from V and 8 bases from J, with 7 bases in between. CDR3 coding DNA: TGTGCCAGCAGTTTGCAGGGCGAAAAACTGTTTTTT. It specifies CASSLQGEKLFF.

The V call is TRBV5-1, the J call TRBJ2-1; D might be TRBD2 (5 bases). Germline V gives CDR1 SGHRS, CDR2 YFSETQ. Deletions cut 0 bases from V and 4 bases from J, with 11 bases between. CDR3 length: 15 amino acids. The CDR3 sequence is CASSLVALGYNEQFF. CDR3 DNA sequence: TGCGCCAGCAGCTTGGTGGCACTAGGGTACAATGAGCAGTTCTTC.

V usage is TRBV5-6 and J usage is TRBJ2-3, with 11 bases matching TRBD2. This CDR3 has 18 residues. CDR1 and CDR2 from the germline V gene are SGHDT and YYEEEE. Trimming cost V 3 bases and J 0 bases; bases outside gene matches: 9. The DNA for the CDR3 is TGTGCCAGCAGCTCCTTACCGGGACTAGCGGTTAGCACAGATACGCAGTATTTT. Encoded protein: CASSSLPGLAVSTDTQYF.

The CDR3 nucleotides read TGTGCCAGCAGCGCACGGGACTTCCGGAATACGCAGTATTTT. This gives the protein CASSARDFRNTQYF. The chain has TRBV9 and TRBJ2-3, with a weak D call TRBD2 (6 bases). The CDR3 has 14 amino acids. Trimming cost V 3 bases and J 7 bases, with 15 bases left between them. Looked up from germline, CDR1 is SGDLS and CDR2 is YYNGEE.

The rearrangement uses TRBV28 and TRBJ1-1, with no clear D. Germline V lookup: CDR1 MDHEN, CDR2 SYDVKM. The length of the CDR3 is 13 residues. Trimming removed 7 bases at V and 7 bases at J, with 16 bases between. CDR3 bases: TGTGCCAGCACCCCCCACAGCCCCCTTGAAGCTTTCTTT. It translates to CASTPHSPLEAFF.

This chain uses TRBV6-5 with TRBJ1-1, with D maybe TRBD1 (6 bases). This CDR3 is built from 12 residues. Germline V gene lookup returns CDR1 MNHEY and CDR2 SVGAGI. V was trimmed by 5 bases and J by 5 bases, leaving 9 bases between them. Here the CDR3 reads CASSPGVTEAFF. The DNA for the CDR3 is TGTGCCAGCAGTCCAGGGGTTACTGAAGCTTTCTTT.

In its sample, this clone was seen once. The V gene is TRBV4-1, the J gene TRBJ1-1, with D perhaps TRBD1 (5 bases). V lost 3 bases, J lost 4 bases, and 15 bases lay in between. Germline CDR1 MGHRA, CDR2 YSYEKL. CDR3 length equals 15 residues. The CDR3 here is CASSQDGRGRTEAFF. The CDR3 nucleotides read TGCGCCAGCAGCCAGGATGGGAGGGGACGCACTGAAGCTTTCTTT.

The V gene is TRBV7-9, the J gene TRBJ2-1; 7 positions match TRBD1. Unmatched junction bases numbered 0, after V lost 1 base and J lost 0 bases. CDR3 length equals 15 residues. CDR1 is SEHNR, CDR2 FQNEAQ, per germline (reference sequence). CDR3 sequence (DNA): TGTGCCAGCAGCTTAGGGGACAGCTCCTACAATGAGCAGTTCTTC. It specifies CASSLGDSSYNEQFF. Combining the CDR3 with reference TRBV7-9 and TRBJ2-1 gives the whole variable domain DTGVSQNPRHKITKRGQNVTFRCDPISEHNRLYWYRQTLGQGPEFLTYFQNEAQLEKSRLLSDRFSAERPKGSFSTLEIQRTEQGDSAMYLCASSLGDSSYNEQFFGPGTRLTVL.

The rearrangement joins TRBV28 to TRBJ2-7, with D unresolved. The germline CDR1 and CDR2 sequences are MDHEN and SYDVKM. The CDR3 has 12 amino acids. With 4 bases removed from V and 3 bases from J, the gap between germline ends came to 7 bases. CDR3 DNA: TGTGCCAGCAGTTCCGTCAGCTACGAGCAGTACTTC. Amino acids: CASSSVSYEQYF.

In this sample, this clone turned up a few times. The chain couples TRBV11-3 to TRBJ2-5, with D uncertain. The V gene's germline CDR1 is SGHNT and CDR2 YENEEA. V shed 1 base and J shed 2 bases, with 8 bases lying between them. The CDR3 covers 14 residues. The CDR3 coding sequence is TGTGCCAGCAGCTTAGGGTGGCAGCAAGAGACCCAGTACTTC. Its protein is CASSLGWQQETQYF.

DNA for the CDR3: TGTGCCAGCAGCTTAGACGGGACTAGTCTCACCGGGGAGCTGTTTTTT. It is translated as CASSLDGTSLTGELFF. The chain uses TRBV11-3 and TRBJ2-2; TRBD2 agrees at 8 bases. The germline CDR1 and CDR2 sequences are SGHNT and YENEEA. This CDR3 is built from 16 residues. The V gene end was trimmed by 0 bases and the J gene end by 4 bases; junction bases not matched to a gene: 4.

Remarks on this clone: A much larger clone lies a single base off, so this may be a read error. V gene TRBV5-6 combines with J gene TRBJ1-2; 10 bases align to TRBD1. The CDR3 is 14 residues long. V shed 4 bases and J 3 bases; nucleotides not matched to a gene: 3. Germline V CDR1 and CDR2: SGHDT, YYEEEE. The chain's CDR3 is CASSPGTGDYGYTF. Here the CDR3 DNA reads TGTGCCAGCAGCCCCGGGACAGGGGACTATGGCTACACCTTC.

The chain combines TRBV9 with TRBJ2-1, with 11 bases that match TRBD2. Germline assignment: CDR1 SGDLS and CDR2 YYNGEE. CDR3 length: 18 residues. The V segment lost 0 bases and the J segment 8 bases; nucleotides outside the gene matches: 13. This CDR3 reads CASSVVSGSGRAGDEQFF. The CDR3 DNA reads TGTGCCAGCAGCGTAGTATCGGGTAGCGGGAGGGCCGGGGATGAGCAGTTCTTC. Using reference TRBV9 and TRBJ2-1 for the parts outside the CDR3, the full variable domain is DSGVTQTPKHLITATGQRVTLRCSPRSGDLSVYWYQQSLDQGLQFLIQYYNGEERAKGNILERFSAQQFPDLHSELNLSSLELGDSALYFCASSVVSGSGRAGDEQFFGPGTRLTVL.

This clone came up once. CDR3 in amino acids: CASSFPVAGGSIEQYF. Written as DNA, the CDR3 is TGTGCCAGCAGCTTCCCAGTAGCGGGAGGATCGATCGAGCAGTACTTC. V is TRBV11-3 and J is TRBJ2-7, with TRBD2 identical over 10 bases. CDR3 length: 16 amino acids. Trimming cost V 3 bases and J 6 bases; bases outside gene matches: 11. Germline V gene lookup returns CDR1 SGHNT and CDR2 YENEEA.

This clone appeared a single time. The chain has TRBV6-1 and TRBJ2-3; TRBD2 matches at 12 bases. With 7 bases clipped from V and 3 bases from J, the junction kept 2 bases outside the gene matches. Germline V CDR1 and CDR2: MNHNS, SASEGT. CDR3 length: 14 residues. This chain's CDR3 is CASKTSGGTDTQYF. The CDR3 DNA sequence: TGTGCCAGCAAGACTAGCGGGGGAACAGATACGCAGTATTTT.